This T cell receptor (beta chain) was observed in a study of blood T cell repertoires in COVID-19. As for the study in general: Sites across the United States, Italy and Spain contributed samples from acute and convalescent COVID-19. From T cells, B-cell-depleted T cells, or PBMCs came the material, which was cDNA or gDNA.

The CDR3 covers 16 residues. The ends were cut back, 5 bases at V and 6 bases at J, with 21 bases in the middle. Germline CDR1 is SGHTA and CDR2 is FQGNSA. Original methodology: The assay estimated nucleated cells by amplifying reference gene primers. Some clones are missing from TCRdb's copy, which holds only in-frame ones; the method was immunoSEQ multiplex PCR. The D gene and trimming were derived from the DNA, and the V and J assignments and clone size from that table. Of some 200,000 clones listed, 84% are singletons. This TCR came from a woman in her twenties or thirties who had recovered from COVID-19. The sequenced material came from peripheral blood. The rearrangement joins TRBV7-2 to TRBJ2-3; D might be TRBD2 (8 bases). The chain's CDR3 is CASSLQGGLEGDTQYF. The CDR3 nucleotides read TGTGCCAGCAGCCTCCAGGGGGGACTAGAAGGGGATACGCAGTATTTT.